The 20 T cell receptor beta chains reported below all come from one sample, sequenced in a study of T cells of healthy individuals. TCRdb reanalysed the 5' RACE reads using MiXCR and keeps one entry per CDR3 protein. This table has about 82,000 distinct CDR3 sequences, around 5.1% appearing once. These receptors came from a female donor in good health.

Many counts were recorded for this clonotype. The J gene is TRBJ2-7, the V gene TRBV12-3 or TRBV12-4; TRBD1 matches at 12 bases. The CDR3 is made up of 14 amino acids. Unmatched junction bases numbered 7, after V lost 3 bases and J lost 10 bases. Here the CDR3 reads CASSFRGTGGLQYF. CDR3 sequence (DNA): TGTGCCAGCAGTTTCCGTGGGACAGGGGGCCTTCAGTACTTC.

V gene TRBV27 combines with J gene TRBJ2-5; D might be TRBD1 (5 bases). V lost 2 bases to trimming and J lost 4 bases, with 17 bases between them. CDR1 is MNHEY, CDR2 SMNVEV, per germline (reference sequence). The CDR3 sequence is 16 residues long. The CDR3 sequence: CASSLSQAMGPETQYF. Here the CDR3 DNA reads TGTGCCAGCAGTTTAAGTCAAGCGATGGGGCCAGAGACCCAGTACTTC.

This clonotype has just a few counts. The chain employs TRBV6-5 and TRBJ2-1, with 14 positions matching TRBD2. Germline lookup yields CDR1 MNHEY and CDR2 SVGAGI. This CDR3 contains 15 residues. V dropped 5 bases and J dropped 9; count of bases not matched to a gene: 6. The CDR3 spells CASSPGLAGGSEQFF. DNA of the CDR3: TGTGCCAGCAGTCCAGGACTAGCGGGAGGTAGTGAGCAGTTCTTC.

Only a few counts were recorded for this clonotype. The CDR3 here is CASSSVGAQPQHF. The CDR3 DNA sequence: TGTGCCAGCAGTTCTGTAGGGGCCCAGCCCCAGCATTTT. V is TRBV2 and J is TRBJ1-5, with D possibly being TRBD1 (5 bases). CDR1 is SNHLY and CDR2 is FYNNEI in the germline V gene. Trimming pared 5 bases from V and 7 bases from J, leaving 12 bases between. The CDR3 consists of 13 residues.

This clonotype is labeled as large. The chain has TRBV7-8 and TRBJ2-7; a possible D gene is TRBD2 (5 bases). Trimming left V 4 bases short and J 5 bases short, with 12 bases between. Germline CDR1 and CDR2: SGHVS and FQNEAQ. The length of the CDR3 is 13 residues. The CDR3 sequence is CASSYGVSHEQYF. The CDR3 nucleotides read TGTGCCAGCAGCTACGGGGTAAGCCACGAGCAGTACTTC.

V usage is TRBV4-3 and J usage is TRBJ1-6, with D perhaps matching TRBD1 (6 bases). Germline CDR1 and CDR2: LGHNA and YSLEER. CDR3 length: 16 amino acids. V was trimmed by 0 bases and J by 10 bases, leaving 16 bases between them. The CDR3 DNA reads TGCGCCAGCAGCCAAGATTTTACAGGGACTTGGTCACCCCTCCACTTT. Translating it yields CASSQDFTGTWSPLHF.

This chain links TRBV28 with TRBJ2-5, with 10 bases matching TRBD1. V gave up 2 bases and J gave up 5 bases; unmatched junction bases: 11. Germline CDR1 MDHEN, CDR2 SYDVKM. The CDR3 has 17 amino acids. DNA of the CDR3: TGTGCCAGCAGTTTAAGTGGACAGGGGGAATGGGGGGAGACCCAGTACTTC. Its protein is CASSLSGQGEWGETQYF.

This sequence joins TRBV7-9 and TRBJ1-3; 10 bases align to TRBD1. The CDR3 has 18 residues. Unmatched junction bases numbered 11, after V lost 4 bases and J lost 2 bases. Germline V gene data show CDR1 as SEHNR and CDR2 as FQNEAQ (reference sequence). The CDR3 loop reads CASSSIPGQGNPGNTIYF. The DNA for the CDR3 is TGTGCCAGCAGCTCAATCCCGGGACAGGGGAATCCTGGAAACACCATATATTTT.

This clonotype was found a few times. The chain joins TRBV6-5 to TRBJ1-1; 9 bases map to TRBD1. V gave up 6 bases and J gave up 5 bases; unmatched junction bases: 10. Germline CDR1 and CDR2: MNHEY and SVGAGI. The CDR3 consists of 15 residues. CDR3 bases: TGTGCCAGCAGAACCGGGACAGGGATAGGTACTGAAGCTTTCTTT. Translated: CASRTGTGIGTEAFF.

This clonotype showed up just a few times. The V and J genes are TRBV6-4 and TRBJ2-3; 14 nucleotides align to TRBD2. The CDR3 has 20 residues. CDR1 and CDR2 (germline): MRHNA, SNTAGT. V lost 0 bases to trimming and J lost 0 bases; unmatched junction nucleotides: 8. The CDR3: CASSDSRLAGGPSSTDTQYF. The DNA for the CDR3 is TGTGCCAGCAGTGACTCGAGACTAGCGGGAGGGCCGTCGAGCACAGATACGCAGTATTTT.

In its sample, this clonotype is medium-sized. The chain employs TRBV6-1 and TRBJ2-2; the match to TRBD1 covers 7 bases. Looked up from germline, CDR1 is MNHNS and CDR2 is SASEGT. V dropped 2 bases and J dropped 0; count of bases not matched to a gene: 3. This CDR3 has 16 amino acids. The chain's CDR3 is CASSERGGANTGELFF. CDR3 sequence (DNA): TGTGCCAGCAGTGAAAGAGGGGGCGCGAACACCGGGGAGCTGTTTTTT.

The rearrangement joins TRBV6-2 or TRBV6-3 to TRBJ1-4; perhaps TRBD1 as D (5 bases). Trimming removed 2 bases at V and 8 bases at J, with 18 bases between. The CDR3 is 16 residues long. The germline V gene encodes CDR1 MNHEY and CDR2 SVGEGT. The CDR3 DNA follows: TGTGCCAGCAGTTACCGTTTGGGGACCCGTGGAGAAAAACTGTTTTTT. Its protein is CASSYRLGTRGEKLFF.

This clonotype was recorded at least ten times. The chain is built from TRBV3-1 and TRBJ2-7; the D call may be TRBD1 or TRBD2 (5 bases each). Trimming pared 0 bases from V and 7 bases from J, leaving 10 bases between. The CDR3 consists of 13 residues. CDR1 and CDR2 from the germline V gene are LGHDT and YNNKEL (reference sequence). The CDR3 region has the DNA TGTGCCAGCAGCCAAGATTGGGACGTGGAGCAGTACTTC. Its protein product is CASSQDWDVEQYF.

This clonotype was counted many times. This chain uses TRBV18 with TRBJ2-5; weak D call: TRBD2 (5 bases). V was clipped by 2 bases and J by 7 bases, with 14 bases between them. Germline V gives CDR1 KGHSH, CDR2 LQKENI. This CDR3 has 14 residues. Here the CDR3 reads CASSPGGGGVTQYF. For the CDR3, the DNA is TGTGCCAGCTCACCAGGCGGAGGAGGCGTGACCCAGTACTTC.

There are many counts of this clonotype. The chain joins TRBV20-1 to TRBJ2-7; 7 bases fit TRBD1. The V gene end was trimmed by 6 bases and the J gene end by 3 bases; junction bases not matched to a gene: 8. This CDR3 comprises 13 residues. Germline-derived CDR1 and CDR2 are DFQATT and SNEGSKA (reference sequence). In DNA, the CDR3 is TGCAGTGCGCCGGGACAGAGCCTCTACGAGCAGTACTTC. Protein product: CSAPGQSLYEQYF.

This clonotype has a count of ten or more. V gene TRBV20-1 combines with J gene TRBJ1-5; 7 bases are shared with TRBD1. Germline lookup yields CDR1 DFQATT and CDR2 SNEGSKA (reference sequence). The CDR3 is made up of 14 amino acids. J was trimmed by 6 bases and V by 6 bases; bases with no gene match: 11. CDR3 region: CSARNRGLSQPQHF. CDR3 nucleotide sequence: TGCAGTGCCAGAAACAGGGGACTGAGTCAGCCCCAGCATTTT.

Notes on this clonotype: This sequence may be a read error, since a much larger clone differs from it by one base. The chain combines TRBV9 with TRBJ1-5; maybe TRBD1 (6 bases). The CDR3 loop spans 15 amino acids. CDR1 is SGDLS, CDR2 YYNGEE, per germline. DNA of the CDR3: TGTGCCAGCAGCGTAGGAGGCAGGGGAATACAGCCCCAGAATTTT. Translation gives CASSVGGRGIQPQNF.

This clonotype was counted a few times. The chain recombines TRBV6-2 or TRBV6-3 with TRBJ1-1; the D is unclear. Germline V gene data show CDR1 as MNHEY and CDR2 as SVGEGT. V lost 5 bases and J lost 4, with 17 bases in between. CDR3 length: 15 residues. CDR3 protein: CASSPTAGWGTEAFF. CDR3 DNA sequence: TGTGCCAGCAGTCCGACGGCCGGGTGGGGCACTGAAGCTTTCTTT.

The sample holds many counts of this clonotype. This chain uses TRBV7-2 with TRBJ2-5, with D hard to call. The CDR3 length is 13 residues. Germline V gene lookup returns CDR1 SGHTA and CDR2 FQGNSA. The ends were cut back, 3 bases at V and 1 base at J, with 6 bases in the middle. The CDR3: CASSFSVQETQYF. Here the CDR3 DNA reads TGTGCCAGCAGCTTTTCGGTCCAAGAGACCCAGTACTTC.

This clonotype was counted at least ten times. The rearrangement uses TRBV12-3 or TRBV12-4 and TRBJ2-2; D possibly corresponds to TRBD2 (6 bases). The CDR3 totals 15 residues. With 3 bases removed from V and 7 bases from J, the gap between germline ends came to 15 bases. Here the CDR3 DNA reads TGTGCCAGCAGTTTGCTGGGGGGAGTCGGCGGGGAGCTGTTTTTT. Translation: CASSLLGGVGGELFF.